The 3 T cell receptor beta chains listed next were all sequenced from one sample in a study of blood T cells in healthy people across ages. A second 7 to 11 cycle PCR used barcoded and J-beta primers. TCRdb re-analysed the 5' RACE reads in MiXCR, keeping a single row per CDR3 protein. The sample yields fewer than 900,000 distinct CDR3 sequences, 30% to 45% seen once. Sequencing was performed on blood. All receptors come from a man between 18 and 35 years old in good health.

This rearrangement joins TRBV10-2 to TRBJ2-7; 8 bases align to TRBD1. The trim removed 4 bases at V and 0 bases at J, leaving 11 bases unmatched. Germline values: CDR1 WSHSY, CDR2 SAAADI. The CDR3 is made up of 17 amino acids. The chain's CDR3 is CASSVPSRGRSSYEQYF. For the CDR3, the DNA is TGCGCCAGCAGTGTCCCAAGCAGGGGGCGAAGCTCCTACGAGCAGTACTTC.

The CDR3 sequence is CASSRHFGQFQETQYF. The CDR3 nucleotides read TGTGCCAGCAGCCGACACTTCGGACAGTTCCAAGAGACCCAGTACTTC. This chain links TRBV7-2 with TRBJ2-5; D might be TRBD1 (6 bases). The CDR3 is 16 amino acids. In germline, CDR1 is SGHTA, CDR2 FQGNSA. Trimming left V 5 bases short and J 1 base short, with 17 bases between.

This clonotype came up many times. This rearrangement joins TRBV5-6 to TRBJ2-1; the D gene is possibly TRBD2 (5 bases). The CDR3 has 14 amino acids. Germline CDR1 and CDR2: SGHDT and YYEEEE. V lost 2 bases to trimming and J lost 7 bases, with 13 bases between them. The CDR3 DNA reads as TGTGCCAGCAGCTTTTCCGAGAGGGCGAATGAGCAGTTCTTC. Translation gives CASSFSERANEQFF.